These 32 T cell receptor beta chains were all obtained from the same sample, sequenced in a study of a mutant IDH1 vaccine in newly diagnosed glioma. Time point specified: week 35, safety follow-up. All doses held 300 ug of mutant IDH1 20-mer peptide, with topical imiquimod. These receptors' targets are unknown. Measured with immunoSEQ multiplex PCR; TCRdb has only the in-frame clones, and not every one. The data show around 44,000 clones, approximately 80% seen once. Sample: PBMCs, taken from a glioma patient whose treatment included an IDH1 peptide vaccine. These receptors were collected from a man in his forties with glioma.

The rearrangement links TRBV5-8 to TRBJ2-5; 7 bases are shared with TRBD2. From germline, CDR1 is SGHTS and CDR2 YDEGEE. The CDR3 consists of 12 residues. V shed 3 bases and J 5 bases; nucleotides not matched to a gene: 1. The CDR3 is CASSWGGETQYF. The CDR3 bases are TGTGCCAGCAGCTGGGGGGGGGAGACCCAGTACTTC.

This clone was detected a few times. The rearrangement links TRBV2 to TRBJ1-1; D gene ambiguous. CDR3 length: 12 amino acids. CDR1 and CDR2 (germline): SNHLY, FYNNEI. The CDR3 DNA follows: TGTGTCTACCTTACACGGGTCACTGAAGCTTTCTTT. The encoded protein is CVYLTRVTEAFF. Using reference TRBV2 and TRBJ1-1 for the parts outside the CDR3, the full variable domain is EPEVTQTPSHQVTQMGQEVILRCVPISNHLYFYWYRQILGQKVEFLVSFYNNEISEKSEIFDDQFSVERPDGSNFTLKIRSTKLEDSAMYFCVYLTRVTEAFFGQGTRLTVV.

The chain is built from TRBV4-1 and TRBJ2-3; D is uncertain. V shed 1 base and J shed 4 bases, with 3 bases lying between them. The CDR3 sequence is 12 residues long. From germline, CDR1 is MGHRA and CDR2 YSYEKL. The CDR3 DNA follows: TGCGCCAGCAGCCAAGCGGCAGATACGCAGTATTTT. This sequence encodes CASSQAADTQYF.

The J gene is TRBJ1-6, the V gene TRBV19, with unresolved D. V gave up 6 bases and J gave up 6 bases, with 6 bases separating them. Germline CDR1 LNHDA, CDR2 SQIVND (reference sequence). This CDR3 has 12 amino acids. The CDR3 region is CASRSSNSPLHF. Written as DNA, the CDR3 is TGTGCCAGTAGGTCCAGTAATTCACCCCTCCACTTT.

The chain links TRBV5-1 to TRBJ2-6; D unclear. Germline V CDR1 and CDR2: SGHRS, YFSETQ. This CDR3 region has 13 residues. Trimming removed 6 bases at V and 0 bases at J, with 4 bases between. The CDR3: CASTISGANVLTF. CDR3 sequence (DNA): TGCGCCAGCACCATCTCTGGGGCCAACGTCCTGACTTTC.

This chain joins TRBV30 and TRBJ2-3; 10 nucleotides agree with TRBD2. The CDR3 consists of 14 residues. With V trimmed by 4 bases and J by 5 bases, 6 bases remained unmatched. The V gene's germline CDR1 is GTSNPN and CDR2 SVGIG (reference sequence). CDR3 residues: CAWKSGGDGDTQYF. The CDR3 region has the DNA TGTGCCTGGAAAAGCGGGGGGGATGGAGATACGCAGTATTTT.

The chain combines TRBV6-6 with TRBJ2-7; 8 nucleotides align to TRBD1. After removal of 8 bases from V and 7 bases from J, the junction contained 13 bases not matched to a gene. The CDR3 is made up of 14 amino acids. From germline, CDR1 is MNHNY and CDR2 SVGAGI (reference sequence). In DNA, the CDR3 is TGTGCCAGCCGACCGCAGGGGGCGCTCTTTGAGCAGTACTTC. Amino acids: CASRPQGALFEQYF.

This chain links TRBV5-1 with TRBJ1-6; no reliable D call. Per germline, CDR1 SGHRS and CDR2 YFSETQ. The V gene lost 0 bases and the J gene lost 5 bases, with 9 bases spanning the gap. The CDR3 has 15 residues. The CDR3 reads CASSLAATNNSPLHF. The DNA of the CDR3 is TGCGCCAGCAGCTTGGCGGCGACAAATAATTCACCCCTCCACTTT.

The chain recombines TRBV25-1 with TRBJ2-3, with D unclear. The CDR3 runs to 11 residues. Germline V gene lookup returns CDR1 MGHDK and CDR2 SYGVNS. The V and J ends lost 4 bases and 2 bases respectively, with 1 base between them. The CDR3 DNA reads as TGTGCCAGCAGTGTCACAGATACGCAGTATTTT. Its translation: CASSVTDTQYF.

In this sample, this clone turned up a few times. The CDR3 is CASRDGLAGYYNEQFF. CDR3 DNA sequence: TGTGCCAGCAGAGACGGACTAGCGGGTTACTACAATGAGCAGTTCTTC. The chain carries TRBV2 and TRBJ2-1; 11 bases are shared with TRBD2. Germline V gene data show CDR1 as SNHLY and CDR2 as FYNNEI. V shed 6 bases, J shed 3 bases, and the junction held 7 bases outside the gene matches. This CDR3 has 16 amino acids.

CDR3 in DNA: TGTGCTAGTTCCCGGGACAGGGTAGCTAACTATGGCTACACCTTC. Protein: CASSRDRVANYGYTF. V gene TRBV12-5 combines with J gene TRBJ1-2; 9 positions agree with TRBD1. The CDR3 covers 15 residues. Germline CDR1 LGHNT, CDR2 FRNRAP. Unmatched junction bases numbered 7, after V lost 8 bases and J lost 0 bases.

The genes are TRBV9 and TRBJ2-3; no clear D gene. V was shortened by 0 bases and J by 4 bases, with 9 bases between the two germline ends. The CDR3 loop spans 14 amino acids. Germline lookup yields CDR1 SGDLS and CDR2 YYNGEE. The CDR3 coding sequence is TGTGCCAGCAGCGTAGACCGGCCCGCAGATACGCAGTATTTT. Residues: CASSVDRPADTQYF.

Only one count was recorded for this clone. V and J are TRBV4-2 and TRBJ2-3; D might be TRBD1 (5 bases). With 4 bases removed from V and 8 bases from J, the gap between germline ends came to 16 bases. This CDR3 has 14 residues. Germline lookup yields CDR1 LGHNA and CDR2 YNFKEQ. The CDR3 sequence is CASSRGREGVTQYF. Here the CDR3 DNA reads TGTGCCAGCAGCCGCGGACGCGAAGGGGTTACGCAGTATTTT.

This rearrangement joins TRBV5-6 to TRBJ1-6, with D perhaps matching TRBD1 (5 bases). This CDR3 has 16 amino acids. From germline, CDR1 is SGHDT and CDR2 YYEEEE. Trimming took off 0 bases at V and 10 bases at J, with 17 bases between the two ends. DNA for the CDR3: TGTGCCAGCAGCTTGGACATCGGCAGGGCCCCCTCACCCCTCCACTTT. Protein product: CASSLDIGRAPSPLHF. Drawing the rest from reference TRBV5-6 and TRBJ1-6, the complete variable domain is DAGVTQSPTHLIKTRGQQVTLRCSPKSGHDTVSWYQQALGQGPQFIFQYYEEEERQRGNFPDRFSGHQFPNYSSELNVNALLLGDSALYLCASSLDIGRAPSPLHFGNGTRLTVT.

The rearrangement uses TRBV2 and TRBJ1-3; D not certain. Trimming cost V 4 bases and J 0 bases, with 16 bases left between them. The CDR3 runs 17 residues. Per the germline V gene, CDR1 is SNHLY and CDR2 is FYNNEI. The CDR3 loop is CASSAPLGADSGNTIYF. As DNA, the CDR3 is TGTGCCAGCAGTGCTCCTCTGGGCGCCGACTCTGGAAACACCATATATTTT.

The rearrangement joins TRBV6-5 to TRBJ2-7; D is uncertain. The V end was cut by 6 bases, the J end by 2 bases, with 11 bases between. CDR1 is MNHEY and CDR2 is SVGAGI in the germline V gene. The CDR3 runs 13 residues. The CDR3, as DNA: TGTGCCAGCAGCCTCTTAGGACCCTACGAGCAGTACTTC. Translating gives CASSLLGPYEQYF.

Only one count was recorded for this clone. CDR3 in DNA: TGTGCCAGCAGTTACTCGGGCAGGAGGACCTATGGCTACACCTTC. As protein: CASSYSGRRTYGYTF. The chain employs TRBV6-5 and TRBJ1-2; D gene unclear. Trimming left V 0 bases short and J 4 bases short, with 12 bases between. This CDR3 is 15 amino acids long. Germline values: CDR1 MNHEY, CDR2 SVGAGI.

This clone was seen more than once but under ten times. The genes are TRBV6-1 and TRBJ2-5; 13 bases map to TRBD2. Germline CDR1 MNHNS, CDR2 SASEGT. The junction had 1 base not matched to a gene; V was cut back by 2 bases and J by 4 bases. This CDR3 is built from 15 residues. The CDR3, as DNA: TGTGCCAGCAGTGAAACTAGCGGGGGGGTAGAGACCCAGTACTTC. Translation: CASSETSGGVETQYF.

This chain links TRBV6-5 with TRBJ2-5, with a tentative D call TRBD1 (5 bases). The germline V and J ends were trimmed by 10 bases and 5 bases, with 20 bases remaining between them. In germline, CDR1 is MNHEY, CDR2 SVGAGI. The CDR3 spans 14 residues. CDR3 sequence (DNA): TGTGCCACCCGGTATAGGGGCGCGTGGGAGACCCAGTACTTC. Its translation is CATRYRGAWETQYF.

V usage is TRBV19 and J usage is TRBJ2-7; 9 bases align to TRBD1. The CDR3 runs 13 residues. Trimming cost V 8 bases and J 4 bases; bases outside gene matches: 6. Per the germline V gene, CDR1 is LNHDA and CDR2 is SQIVND (reference sequence). The CDR3 DNA follows: TGTGCCAGTTCAATGACAGGGGGGTACGAGCAGTACTTC. Its translation is CASSMTGGYEQYF.

Worth noting for this clone: An end of the junction does not agree with germline; a read error may underlie this. The CDR3 nucleotides read TGTGCCAGCAGCGAAGACAGGGGGAGCCATCAGCCCCAGCATTTT. Protein: CASSEDRGSHQPQHF. The chain couples TRBV2 to TRBJ1-5, with 9 bases fitting TRBD1. The germline gives CDR1 SNHLY, CDR2 FYNNEI. The CDR3 is 15 residues long.

This clone was seen more than once but under ten times. This chain links TRBV29-1 with TRBJ1-1; no reliable D call. The CDR3 has 13 amino acids. The germline V and J ends were trimmed by 4 bases and 1 base, with 10 bases remaining between them. Germline V CDR1 and CDR2: SQVTM, ANQGSEA. The CDR3 region is CSVVHSTNTEAFF. CDR3 coding DNA: TGCAGCGTTGTACACAGTACGAACACTGAAGCTTTCTTT.

The V gene is TRBV29-1, the J gene TRBJ2-5; D is tentatively TRBD1 or TRBD2 (5 bases each). CDR3 length: 10 residues. The V end lost 7 bases, the J end lost 3 bases, and 6 bases lay between the germline ends. The germline V gene has CDR1 SQVTM and CDR2 ANQGSEA. The CDR3 loop is CSGGEETQYF. CDR3 sequence (DNA): TGCAGCGGAGGGGAAGAGACCCAGTACTTC. Full variable domain (remainder filled in from reference TRBV29-1 and TRBJ2-5): SAVISQKPSRDICQRGTSLTIQCQVDSQVTMMFWYRQQPGQSLTLIATANQGSEATYESGFVIDKFPISRPNLTFSTLTVSNMSPEDSSIYLCSGGEETQYFGPGTRLLVL.

The chain carries TRBV6-1 and TRBJ2-1, with a weak D call TRBD2 (6 bases). The V end lost 3 bases, the J end lost 0 bases, and 18 bases lay between the germline ends. Germline V gene sequence: CDR1 MNHNS, CDR2 SASEGT. This CDR3 is built from 18 residues. The CDR3 bases are TGTGCCAGCAGTGAGGTGATGGGAGGATTTTCCTCCTACAATGAGCAGTTCTTC. It translates to CASSEVMGGFSSYNEQFF.

The chain couples TRBV6-5 to TRBJ1-2, with D unresolved. Germline CDR1 reads MNHEY; CDR2 reads SVGAGI. The length of the CDR3 is 12 residues. The V end was cut by 4 bases, the J end by 5 bases, with 8 bases between. CDR3 nucleotides: TGTGCCAGCAGTTTCCCGGGGTATGGCTACACCTTC. Amino acid sequence: CASSFPGYGYTF.

The chain combines TRBV18 with TRBJ2-2; D remains unclear. Trimming stripped 5 bases from V and 0 bases from J, with 10 bases between. CDR1 KGHSH and CDR2 LQKENI come from the germline V gene. This CDR3 contains 15 residues. This CDR3 is CASSVSRPNTGELFF. The CDR3 nucleotides are TGTGCCAGCTCAGTCAGTAGACCGAACACCGGGGAGCTGTTTTTT.

The rearrangement uses TRBV29-1 and TRBJ2-7; TRBD1 matches 7 bases. Germline trimming cut 0 bases from V and 2 bases from J; bases unmatched to any gene: 4. Germline V lookup: CDR1 SQVTM, CDR2 ANQGSEA. The CDR3 is made up of 14 amino acids. CDR3: CSVEDRDRTYEQYF. In DNA form, the CDR3 reads TGCAGCGTTGAAGATAGGGACAGAACCTACGAGCAGTACTTC.

The rearrangement links TRBV6-1 to TRBJ2-3; D may be TRBD1 (5 bases). V was cut by 7 bases and J by 6 bases, with 17 bases left in between. CDR3 length equals 14 residues. Germline V gene data show CDR1 as MNHNS and CDR2 as SASEGT. The CDR3 DNA is TGTGCCAGCACCTTCCAGGGATTCAGGGATACGCAGTATTTT. It codes for CASTFQGFRDTQYF.

A few counts support this clone. This CDR3 is also generated by other DNA sequences in the sample. This rearrangement joins TRBV9 to TRBJ2-7; 9 bases line up with TRBD1. Trimming cost V 3 bases and J 2 bases; bases outside gene matches: 0. In germline, CDR1 is SGDLS, CDR2 YYNGEE. The CDR3 has 13 amino acids. CDR3 DNA: TGTGCCAGCAGCGGACAGGGGGCCTACGAGCAGTACTTC. Its translation: CASSGQGAYEQYF.

The chain has TRBV5-1 and TRBJ1-2; D is unresolved. Germline assignment: CDR1 SGHRS and CDR2 YFSETQ. The V end was cut by 4 bases, the J end by 8 bases, with 15 bases between. The CDR3 has 13 residues. The CDR3 spells CASSADRIGGYTF. The CDR3 bases are TGCGCCAGCAGCGCGGACCGGATTGGAGGCTACACCTTC.

The CDR3 sequence is CASSLGVNTEAFF. The CDR3 DNA reads as TGCGCCAGCAGCTTGGGAGTGAACACTGAAGCTTTCTTT. This chain uses TRBV5-1 with TRBJ1-1; D unresolved. The CDR3 sequence is 13 residues long. V was cut by 0 bases and J by 0 bases, with 3 bases left in between. Germline-derived CDR1 and CDR2 are SGHRS and YFSETQ.

The V call is TRBV19, the J call TRBJ1-5; possible D gene TRBD1, 5 bases. The germline CDR1 and CDR2 sequences are LNHDA and SQIVND (reference sequence). V was pared by 4 bases and J by 2 bases, with 12 bases between. The CDR3 sequence is 15 residues long. CDR3 in amino acids: CASSTGRDGNQPQHF. CDR3 bases: TGTGCCAGTAGTACGGGCAGGGACGGCAATCAGCCCCAGCATTTT.